Here is one T cell receptor beta chain with its context. Germline-derived CDR1 and CDR2 are SGDLS and YYNGEE. This CDR3 is built from 17 residues. The germline V and J ends were trimmed by 0 bases and 0 bases, with 10 bases remaining between them. This sample is part of a study of blood T cell repertoires in COVID-19. Background on the study: From the United States, Italy and Spain came samples of acute and convalescent COVID-19. Nucleic acid was either cDNA or gDNA, and it came from T cells, B-cell-depleted T cells, or PBMCs.

Clones were read by immunoSEQ multiplex PCR, and TCRdb kept only the in-frame ones, dropping some. The top ten clones hold around 9.5% of a sample with around 69,000 clones, roughly 84% of them seen once. What was sequenced was peripheral blood. This chain uses TRBV9 with TRBJ2-6; TRBD1 is a possible D gene (6 bases). The TCR sequence derives from a man aged 50 to 60 with active COVID-19. The CDR3 nucleotides are TGTGCCAGCAGCGTAGAAGGCAGGGGCTCTGGGGCCAACGTCCTGACTTTC. Its translation is CASSVEGRGSGANVLTF. Full variable domain (outside the CDR3, taken from reference TRBV9 and TRBJ2-6): DSGVTQTPKHLITATGQRVTLRCSPRSGDLSVYWYQQSLDQGLQFLIQYYNGEERAKGNILERFSAQQFPDLHSELNLSSLELGDSALYFCASSVEGRGSGANVLTFGAGSRLTVL.